The TCR beta chain described here comes from a study of T cells in Graves' hyperthyroidism and ophthalmopathy. Researchers amplified the TCR beta CDR3 regions from RNA transcripts. An initial round of RT-PCR targeting the TCR CDR3 relied on the HTBI primer set. TCRdb analysed the multiplex PCR reads with MiXCR anew, one entry per CDR3 protein. The profile shows about 570,000 distinct CDR3 sequences, around 46% of them singletons. The CDR3 length is 16 residues. The germline V gene encodes CDR1 SGHKS and CDR2 YYEKEE (reference sequence). Trimming took 4 bases from V and 5 from J; bases not matched to a gene: 13.

The source of this sequence is an adult woman with Graves' disease, either hyperthyroidism or ophthalmopathy (not recorded which). The J gene is TRBJ2-5, the V gene TRBV5-5; 8 bases map to TRBD2. Sequencing was performed on peripheral blood or thyroid tissue (not recorded which). CDR3 amino acids: CASSMVAGGTGETQYF. The CDR3 region has the DNA TGTGCCAGCAGCATGGTGGCGGGGGGAACAGGGGAGACCCAGTACTTC.